The rows below give T cell receptor beta chains drawn from one sample of a study of T-cell reconstitution after alpha-beta-depleted transplantation in children. MiXCR was run by TCRdb on the PCR reads, yielding one entry per CDR3 protein. The data contain 500,000 or so distinct CDR3 sequences, about 31% of them singletons. Sequences were derived from PBMCs from the stem cell graft donor, sampled from the stem cell graft. The receptors were gathered from a human donor who donated a stem cell graft to a child with aplastic anemia. CDR3s leave out the opening cysteine and the closing phenylalanine or tryptophan.

>TRBV28
ASSLLRDRNTIY
>TRBV2
ASSEAVCTSGNTGELF
>TRBV27
ASSPIGVSSGRANEQF
>TRBV5-4
ASSFIMNTEAF
>TRBV7-3
ASSLTTDNEQF
>TRBV12-5
ASGPYGSTDTQY
>TRBV28
ASSQGGETRYT
>TRBV14
ASSQGSGTETQF
>TRBV4-3
ASSHSGLGTGELF
>TRBV7-2
ASSTRQATYGYT